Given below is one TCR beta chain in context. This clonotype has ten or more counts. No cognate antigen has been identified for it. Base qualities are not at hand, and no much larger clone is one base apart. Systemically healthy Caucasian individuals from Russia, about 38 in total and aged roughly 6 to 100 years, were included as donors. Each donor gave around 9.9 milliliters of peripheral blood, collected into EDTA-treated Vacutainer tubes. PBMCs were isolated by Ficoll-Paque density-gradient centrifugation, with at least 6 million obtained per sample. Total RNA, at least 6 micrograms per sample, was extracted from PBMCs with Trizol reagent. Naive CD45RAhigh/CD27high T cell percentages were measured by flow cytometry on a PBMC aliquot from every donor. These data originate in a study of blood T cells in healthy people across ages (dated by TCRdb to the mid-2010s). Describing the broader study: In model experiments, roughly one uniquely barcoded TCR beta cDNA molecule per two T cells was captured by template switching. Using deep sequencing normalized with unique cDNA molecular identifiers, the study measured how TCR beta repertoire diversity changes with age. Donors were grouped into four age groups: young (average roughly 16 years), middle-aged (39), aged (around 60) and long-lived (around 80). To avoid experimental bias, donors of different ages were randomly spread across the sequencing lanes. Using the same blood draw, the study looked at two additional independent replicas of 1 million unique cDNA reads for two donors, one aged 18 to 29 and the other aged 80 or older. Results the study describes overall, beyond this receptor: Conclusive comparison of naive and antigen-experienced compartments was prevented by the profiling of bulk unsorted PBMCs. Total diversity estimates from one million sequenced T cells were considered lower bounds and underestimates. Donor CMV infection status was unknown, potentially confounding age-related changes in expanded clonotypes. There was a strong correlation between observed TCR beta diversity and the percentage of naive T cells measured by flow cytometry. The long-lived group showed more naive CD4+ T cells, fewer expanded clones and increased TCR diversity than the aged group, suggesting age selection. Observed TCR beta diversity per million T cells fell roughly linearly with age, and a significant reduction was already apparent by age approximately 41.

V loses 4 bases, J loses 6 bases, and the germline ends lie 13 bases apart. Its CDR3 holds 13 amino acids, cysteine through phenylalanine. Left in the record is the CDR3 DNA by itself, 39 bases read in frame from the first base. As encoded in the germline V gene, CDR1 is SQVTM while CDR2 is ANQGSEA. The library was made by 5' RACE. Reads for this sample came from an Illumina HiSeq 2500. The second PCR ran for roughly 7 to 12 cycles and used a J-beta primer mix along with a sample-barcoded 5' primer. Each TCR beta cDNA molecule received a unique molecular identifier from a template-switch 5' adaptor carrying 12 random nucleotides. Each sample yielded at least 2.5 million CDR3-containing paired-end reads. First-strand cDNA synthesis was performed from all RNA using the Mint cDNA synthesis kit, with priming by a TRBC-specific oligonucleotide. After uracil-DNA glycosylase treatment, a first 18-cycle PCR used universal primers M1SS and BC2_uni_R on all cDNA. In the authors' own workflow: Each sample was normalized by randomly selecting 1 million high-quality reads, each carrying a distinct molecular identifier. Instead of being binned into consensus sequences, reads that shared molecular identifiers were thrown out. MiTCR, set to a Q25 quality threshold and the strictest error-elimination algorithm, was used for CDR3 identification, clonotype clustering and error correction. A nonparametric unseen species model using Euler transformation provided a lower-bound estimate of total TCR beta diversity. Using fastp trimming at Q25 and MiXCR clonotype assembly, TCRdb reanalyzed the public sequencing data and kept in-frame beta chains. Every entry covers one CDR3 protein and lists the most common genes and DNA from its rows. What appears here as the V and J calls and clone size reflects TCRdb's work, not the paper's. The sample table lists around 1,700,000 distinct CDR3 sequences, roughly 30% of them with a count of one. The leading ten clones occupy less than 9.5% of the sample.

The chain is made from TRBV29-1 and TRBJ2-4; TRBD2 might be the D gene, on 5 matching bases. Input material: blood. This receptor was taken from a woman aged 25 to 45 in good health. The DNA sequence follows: TGCAGCGTTGTGAAGTCCGGAGGAAACATTCAGTACTTC. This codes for CSVVKSGGNIQYF.